Presented here are 10 T cell receptor beta chains from one specimen sequenced in a study of T cells in Graves' hyperthyroidism and ophthalmopathy. TCR beta CDR3 region amplification was performed from RNA transcripts. First-round RT-PCR targeting the TCR CDR3 was performed with the HTBI primer set. Via MiXCR, TCRdb re-called the multiplex PCR reads, giving one row per CDR3 protein. The sample contains about 300,000 distinct CDR3 sequences, roughly a fifth of which appear only once. Sequencing was performed on blood. The receptors derive from a man in his fifties or sixties with Graves' ophthalmopathy.

This clonotype was counted between two and nine times. The chain carries TRBV19 and TRBJ1-2; D remains unclear. Trimming removed 1 base at V and 3 bases at J, with 9 bases between. This CDR3 has 14 residues. Germline lookup yields CDR1 LNHDA and CDR2 SQIVND (reference sequence). Written as DNA, the CDR3 is TGTGCCAGTAGTATAGTTCGGGCTGACTATGGCTACACCTTC. This encodes CASSIVRADYGYTF.

This clonotype was recorded many times. The chain links TRBV7-3 to TRBJ2-5, with D unresolved. This CDR3 is built from 13 residues. The germline V and J ends were trimmed by 1 base and 5 bases, with 8 bases remaining between them. CDR1 and CDR2 from the germline V gene are SGHTA and FQGTGA. The CDR3 bases are TGTGCCAGCAGCTTAAGCCCTAAGGAGACCCAGTACTTC. This translates into CASSLSPKETQYF.

CDR3 region: CASSQARTGANTEAFF. The CDR3 nucleotides are TGCGCCAGCAGCCAAGCAAGGACAGGGGCGAACACTGAAGCTTTCTTT. The V call is TRBV4-1, the J call TRBJ1-1; 9 bases map to TRBD1. The CDR3 has 16 amino acids. Germline values: CDR1 MGHRA, CDR2 YSYEKL. The V and J ends lost 1 base and 1 base, in that order; junction bases with no gene match: 4.

This clonotype has at least ten counts. The CDR3 loop reads CASRGDIHNEQFF. In DNA form, the CDR3 reads TGCGCCAGCAGAGGAGATATCCACAATGAGCAGTTCTTC. J is TRBJ2-1 and V is TRBV5-1; D is unclear. The CDR3 loop spans 13 amino acids. Trimming shortened V by 5 bases and J by 5 bases, and 11 bases separated the two germline ends. CDR1 and CDR2 (germline): SGHRS, YFSETQ.

As to this clonotype: This may be a read error, as it is one base from a much larger clone. The chain recombines TRBV11-2 with TRBJ2-1, with TRBD1 as a possible D gene (5 bases). The germline CDR1 and CDR2 sequences are SGHAT and FQNNGV. The CDR3 is 15 residues long. Trimming shortened V by 8 bases and J by 3 bases, and 17 bases separated the two germline ends. Here the CDR3 DNA reads TGTGCCAGCCGCCCACAGTGGGGCTGCTACAATGAGCAGTTCTTC. This translates into CASRPQWGCYNEQFF.

The V gene is TRBV20-1, the J gene TRBJ2-7, with 7 bases matching TRBD1. Losses at the gene ends were 2 bases for V and 1 base for J; bases not matched to a gene: 8. The germline V gene encodes CDR1 DFQATT and CDR2 SNEGSKA (reference sequence). CDR3 length equals 15 residues. CDR3 nucleotide sequence: TGCAGTGCTAGAACTCAGGGGGTAGATTCCTACGAGCAGTACTTC. This translates into CSARTQGVDSYEQYF.

This clonotype was counted ten times or more. V gene TRBV2 combines with J gene TRBJ1-5; D remains ambiguous. The CDR3 runs to 13 residues. Per germline, CDR1 SNHLY and CDR2 FYNNEI. Trimming left V 6 bases short and J 7 bases short, with 13 bases between. The CDR3: CASRRVSDQPQHF. The CDR3 DNA sequence: TGTGCCAGCAGACGGGTCTCAGACCAGCCCCAGCATTTT.

In this sample, this clonotype turned up many times. The rearrangement uses TRBV11-2 and TRBJ2-2, with a tentative D call TRBD1 (6 bases). Germline assignment: CDR1 SGHAT and CDR2 FQNNGV. The germline V and J ends were trimmed by 4 bases and 7 bases, with 16 bases remaining between them. The CDR3 length is 15 residues. CDR3 residues: CASSSSQGPGGELFF. DNA of the CDR3: TGTGCCAGCAGCTCATCACAGGGACCGGGCGGGGAGCTGTTTTTT.

The V gene is TRBV5-1, the J gene TRBJ2-3; no firm D call. Between the trimmed V and J ends, which lost 2 bases and 3 bases, there was a span of 13 bases. CDR3 length equals 15 residues. CDR1 is SGHRS and CDR2 is YFSETQ in the germline V gene. This CDR3 is CASSFSTTGTDTQYF. CDR3 DNA: TGCGCCAGCAGCTTCTCGACCACTGGGACAGATACGCAGTATTTT.

This clonotype was seen many times. The chain combines TRBV20-1 with TRBJ2-5; 8 bases align to TRBD2. CDR3 size: 15 residues. The junction had 10 bases not matched to a gene; V was cut back by 3 bases and J by 4 bases. Looked up from germline, CDR1 is DFQATT and CDR2 is SNEGSKA (reference sequence). In DNA form, the CDR3 reads TGCAGTGCTAGGGTCGCGGGAGGTTGGGGAGAGACCCAGTACTTC. Translation: CSARVAGGWGETQYF.